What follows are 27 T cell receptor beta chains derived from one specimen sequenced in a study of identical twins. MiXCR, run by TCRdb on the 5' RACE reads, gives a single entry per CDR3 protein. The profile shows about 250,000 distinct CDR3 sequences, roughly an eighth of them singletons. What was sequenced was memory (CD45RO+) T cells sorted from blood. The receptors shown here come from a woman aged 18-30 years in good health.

The CDR3 protein is CSAMTGSLYGYTF. CDR3 nucleotides: TGCAGCGCCATGACAGGGAGCCTCTATGGCTACACCTTC. The chain is built from TRBV29-1 and TRBJ1-2; TRBD1 agrees at 7 bases. After removal of 7 bases from V and 4 bases from J, the junction contained 9 bases not matched to a gene. CDR3 length: 13 amino acids. Per the germline V gene, CDR1 is SQVTM and CDR2 is ANQGSEA.

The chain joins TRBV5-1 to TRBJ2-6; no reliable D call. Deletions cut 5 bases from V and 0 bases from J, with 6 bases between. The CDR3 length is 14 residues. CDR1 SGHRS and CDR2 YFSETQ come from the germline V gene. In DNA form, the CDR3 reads TGCGCCAGCAGAGGTTTCTCTGGGGCCAACGTCCTGACTTTC. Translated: CASRGFSGANVLTF.

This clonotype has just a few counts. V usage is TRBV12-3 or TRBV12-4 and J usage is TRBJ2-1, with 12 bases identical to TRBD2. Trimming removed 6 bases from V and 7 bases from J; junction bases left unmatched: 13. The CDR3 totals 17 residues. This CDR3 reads CASRHGLAGLGLNEQFF. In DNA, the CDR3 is TGTGCCAGCAGACACGGACTAGCGGGATTGGGTTTAAATGAGCAGTTCTTC.

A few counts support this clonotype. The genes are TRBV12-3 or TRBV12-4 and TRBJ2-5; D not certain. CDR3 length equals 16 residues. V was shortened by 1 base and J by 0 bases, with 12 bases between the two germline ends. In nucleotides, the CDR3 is TGTGCCAGCAGTTTAGGAGCATACAGCCACCAAGAGACCCAGTACTTC. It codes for CASSLGAYSHQETQYF.

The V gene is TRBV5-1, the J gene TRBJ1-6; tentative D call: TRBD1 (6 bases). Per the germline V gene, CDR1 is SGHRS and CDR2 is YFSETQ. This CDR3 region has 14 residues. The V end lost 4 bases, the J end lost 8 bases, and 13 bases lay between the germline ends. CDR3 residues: CASSTRGMDSPLHF. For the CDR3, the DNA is TGCGCCAGCAGCACCAGGGGAATGGATTCACCCCTCCACTTT.

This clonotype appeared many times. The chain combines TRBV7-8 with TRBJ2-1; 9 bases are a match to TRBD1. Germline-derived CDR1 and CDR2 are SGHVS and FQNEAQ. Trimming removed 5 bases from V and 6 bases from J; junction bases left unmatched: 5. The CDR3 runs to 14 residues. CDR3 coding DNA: TGTGCCAGCAGCATCCGGGACAGGGTCAATGAGCAGTTCTTC. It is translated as CASSIRDRVNEQFF.

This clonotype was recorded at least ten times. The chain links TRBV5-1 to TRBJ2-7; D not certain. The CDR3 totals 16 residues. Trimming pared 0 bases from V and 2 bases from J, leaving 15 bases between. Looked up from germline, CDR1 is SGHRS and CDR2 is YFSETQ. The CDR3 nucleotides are TGCGCCAGCAGCTTGGGGTTGCGGTGGCAGCCCTACGAGCAGTACTTC. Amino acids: CASSLGLRWQPYEQYF.

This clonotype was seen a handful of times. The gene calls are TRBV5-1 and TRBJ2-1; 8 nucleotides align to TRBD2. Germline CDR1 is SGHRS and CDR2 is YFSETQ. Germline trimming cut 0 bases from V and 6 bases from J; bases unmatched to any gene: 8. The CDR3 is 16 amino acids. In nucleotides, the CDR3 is TGCGCCAGCAGCTTGGTAATAGCGGGAAAAGGCAATGAGCAGTTCTTC. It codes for CASSLVIAGKGNEQFF. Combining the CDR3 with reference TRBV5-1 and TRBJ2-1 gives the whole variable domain KAGVTQTPRYLIKTRGQQVTLSCSPISGHRSVSWYQQTPGQGLQFLFEYFSETQRNKGNFPGRFSGRQFSNSRSEMNVSTLELGDSALYLCASSLVIAGKGNEQFFGPGTRLTVL.

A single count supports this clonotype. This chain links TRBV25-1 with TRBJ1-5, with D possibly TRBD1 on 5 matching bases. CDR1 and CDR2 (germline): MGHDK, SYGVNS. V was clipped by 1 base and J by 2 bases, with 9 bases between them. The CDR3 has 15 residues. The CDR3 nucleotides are TGTGCCAGCAGTGAATCGGGGGGGGGCAATCAGCCCCAGCATTTT. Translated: CASSESGGGNQPQHF.

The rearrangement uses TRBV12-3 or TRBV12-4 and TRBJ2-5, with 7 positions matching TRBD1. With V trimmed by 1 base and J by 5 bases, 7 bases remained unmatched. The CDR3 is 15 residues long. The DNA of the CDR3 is TGTGCCAGCAGTTTAGGAACAGGGGAGCGGGAGACCCAGTACTTC. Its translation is CASSLGTGERETQYF.

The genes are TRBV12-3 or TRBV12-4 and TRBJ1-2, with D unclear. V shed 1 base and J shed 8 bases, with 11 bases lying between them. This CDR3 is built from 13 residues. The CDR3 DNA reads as TGTGCCAGCAGTTTAGGTCCCAGAAAAGGCTACACCTTC. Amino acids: CASSLGPRKGYTF.

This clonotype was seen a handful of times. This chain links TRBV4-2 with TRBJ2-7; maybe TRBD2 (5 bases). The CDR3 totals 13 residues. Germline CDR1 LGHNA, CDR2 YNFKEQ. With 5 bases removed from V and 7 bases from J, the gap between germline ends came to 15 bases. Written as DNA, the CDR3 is TGTGCCAGCAGCGCCTCCTCGAGGGCGGAGCAGTACTTC. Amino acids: CASSASSRAEQYF.

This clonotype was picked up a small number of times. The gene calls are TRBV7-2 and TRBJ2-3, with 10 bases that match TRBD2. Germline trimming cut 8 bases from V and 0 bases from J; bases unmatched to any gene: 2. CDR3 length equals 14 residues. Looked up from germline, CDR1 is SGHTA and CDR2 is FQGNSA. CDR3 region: CASASGSSTDTQYF. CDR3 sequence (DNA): TGTGCCAGCGCTAGCGGGAGTAGCACAGATACGCAGTATTTT.

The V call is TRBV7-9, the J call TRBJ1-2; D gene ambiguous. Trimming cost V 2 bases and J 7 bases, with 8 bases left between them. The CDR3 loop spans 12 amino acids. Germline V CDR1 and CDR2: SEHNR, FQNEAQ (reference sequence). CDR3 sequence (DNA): TGTGCCAGCAGCTTAATCGGTACTGGCTACACCTTC. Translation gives CASSLIGTGYTF.

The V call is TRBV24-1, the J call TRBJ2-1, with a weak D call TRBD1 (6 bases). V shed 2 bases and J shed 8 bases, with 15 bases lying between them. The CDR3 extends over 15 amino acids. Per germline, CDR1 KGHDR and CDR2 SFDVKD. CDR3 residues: CATSDSGTWRYEQFF. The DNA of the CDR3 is TGTGCCACCAGTGATTCTGGGACATGGAGGTATGAGCAGTTCTTC.

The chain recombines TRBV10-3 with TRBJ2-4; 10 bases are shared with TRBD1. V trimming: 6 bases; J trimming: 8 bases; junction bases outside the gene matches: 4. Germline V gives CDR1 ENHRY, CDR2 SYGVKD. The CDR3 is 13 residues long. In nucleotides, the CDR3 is TGTGCCATCAGCGCAGGGACAGGGGACATTCAGTACTTC. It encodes CAISAGTGDIQYF.

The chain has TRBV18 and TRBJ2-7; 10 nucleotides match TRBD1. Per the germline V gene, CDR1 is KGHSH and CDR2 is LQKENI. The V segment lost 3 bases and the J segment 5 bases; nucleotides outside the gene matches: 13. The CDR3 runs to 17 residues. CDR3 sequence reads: CASSPKGRQGAINEQYF. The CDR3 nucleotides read TGTGCCAGCTCACCCAAGGGGAGACAGGGGGCGATCAACGAGCAGTACTTC.

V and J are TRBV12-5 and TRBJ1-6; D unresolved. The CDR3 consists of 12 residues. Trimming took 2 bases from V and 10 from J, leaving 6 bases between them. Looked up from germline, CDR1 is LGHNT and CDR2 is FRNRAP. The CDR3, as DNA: TGTGCTAGTGGTTTGTCCAGCTCACCCCTCCACTTT. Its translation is CASGLSSSPLHF.

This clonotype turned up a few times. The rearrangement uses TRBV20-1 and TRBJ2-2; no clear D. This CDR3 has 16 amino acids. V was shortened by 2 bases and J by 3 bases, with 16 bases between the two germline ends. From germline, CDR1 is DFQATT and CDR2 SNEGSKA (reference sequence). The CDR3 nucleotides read TGCAGTGCTAGATCTCGACTGAATCCTCACACCGGGGAGCTGTTTTTT. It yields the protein CSARSRLNPHTGELFF.

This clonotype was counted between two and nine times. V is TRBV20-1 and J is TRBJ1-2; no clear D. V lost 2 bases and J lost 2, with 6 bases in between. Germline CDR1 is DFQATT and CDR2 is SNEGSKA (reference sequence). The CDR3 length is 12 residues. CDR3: CSARSGNYGYTF. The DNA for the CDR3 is TGCAGTGCTAGATCCGGAAACTATGGCTACACCTTC.

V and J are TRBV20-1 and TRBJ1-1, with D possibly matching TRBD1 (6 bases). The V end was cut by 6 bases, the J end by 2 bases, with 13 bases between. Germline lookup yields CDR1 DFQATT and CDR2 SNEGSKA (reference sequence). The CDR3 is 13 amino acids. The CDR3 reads CSAHRDQNTEAFF. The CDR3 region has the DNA TGCAGTGCCCACAGGGACCAAAACACTGAAGCTTTCTTT.

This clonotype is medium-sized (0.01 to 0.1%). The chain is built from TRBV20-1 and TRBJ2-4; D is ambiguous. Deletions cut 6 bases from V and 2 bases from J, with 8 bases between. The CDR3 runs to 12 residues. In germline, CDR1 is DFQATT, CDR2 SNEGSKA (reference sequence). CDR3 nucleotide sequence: TGCAGTGCACCGTATTCCAAAAACATTCAGTACTTC. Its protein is CSAPYSKNIQYF.

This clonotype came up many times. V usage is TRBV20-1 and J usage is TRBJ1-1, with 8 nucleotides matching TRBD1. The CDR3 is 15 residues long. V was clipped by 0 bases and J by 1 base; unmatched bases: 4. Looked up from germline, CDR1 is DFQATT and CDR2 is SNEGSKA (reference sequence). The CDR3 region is CSARDRQGANTEAFF. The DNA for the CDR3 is TGCAGTGCTAGAGATCGCCAGGGGGCGAACACTGAAGCTTTCTTT.

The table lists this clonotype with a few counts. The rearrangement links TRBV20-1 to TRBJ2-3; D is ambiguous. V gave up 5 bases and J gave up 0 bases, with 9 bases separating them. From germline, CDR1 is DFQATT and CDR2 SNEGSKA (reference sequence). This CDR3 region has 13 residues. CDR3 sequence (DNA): TGCAGTGCTTGTCCCCGGAGCACAGATACGCAGTATTTT. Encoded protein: CSACPRSTDTQYF.

In nucleotides, the CDR3 is TGTGCCAGCAGCCCCCGTCTGGGGGGCTATGGCTACACCTTC. Translating gives CASSPRLGGYGYTF. The rearrangement joins TRBV7-2 to TRBJ1-2, with a tentative D call TRBD1 (5 bases). The germline V gene encodes CDR1 SGHTA and CDR2 FQGNSA. The V end was cut by 5 bases, the J end by 4 bases, with 14 bases between. The CDR3 runs 14 residues.

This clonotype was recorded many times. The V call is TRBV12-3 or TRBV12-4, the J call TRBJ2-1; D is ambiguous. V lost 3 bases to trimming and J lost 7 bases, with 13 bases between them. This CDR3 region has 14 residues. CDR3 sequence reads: CASSFPPHINEQFF. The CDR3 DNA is TGTGCCAGCAGTTTCCCCCCGCATATAAATGAGCAGTTCTTC.

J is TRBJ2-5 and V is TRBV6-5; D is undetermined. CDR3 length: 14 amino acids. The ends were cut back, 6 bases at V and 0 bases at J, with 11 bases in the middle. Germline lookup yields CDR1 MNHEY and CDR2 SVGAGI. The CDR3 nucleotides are TGTGCCAGCAGCCTACTCCTGAACCAAGAGACCCAGTACTTC. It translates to CASSLLLNQETQYF.